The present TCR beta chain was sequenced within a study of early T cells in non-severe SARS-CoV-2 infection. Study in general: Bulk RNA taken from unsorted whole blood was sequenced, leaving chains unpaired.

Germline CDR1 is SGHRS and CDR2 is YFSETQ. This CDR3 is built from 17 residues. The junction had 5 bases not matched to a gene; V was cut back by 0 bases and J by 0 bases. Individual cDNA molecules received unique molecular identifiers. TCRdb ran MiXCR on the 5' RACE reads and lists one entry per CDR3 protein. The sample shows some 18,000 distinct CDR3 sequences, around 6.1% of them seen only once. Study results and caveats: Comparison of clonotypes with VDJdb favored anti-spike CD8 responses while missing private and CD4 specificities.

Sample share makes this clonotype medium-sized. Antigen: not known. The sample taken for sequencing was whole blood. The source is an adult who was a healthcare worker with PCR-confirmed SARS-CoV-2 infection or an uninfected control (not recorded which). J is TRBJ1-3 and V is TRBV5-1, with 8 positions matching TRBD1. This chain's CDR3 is CASSLAGTGLSGNTIYF. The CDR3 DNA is TGCGCCAGCAGCTTGGCTGGGACAGGACTCTCTGGAAACACCATATATTTT.